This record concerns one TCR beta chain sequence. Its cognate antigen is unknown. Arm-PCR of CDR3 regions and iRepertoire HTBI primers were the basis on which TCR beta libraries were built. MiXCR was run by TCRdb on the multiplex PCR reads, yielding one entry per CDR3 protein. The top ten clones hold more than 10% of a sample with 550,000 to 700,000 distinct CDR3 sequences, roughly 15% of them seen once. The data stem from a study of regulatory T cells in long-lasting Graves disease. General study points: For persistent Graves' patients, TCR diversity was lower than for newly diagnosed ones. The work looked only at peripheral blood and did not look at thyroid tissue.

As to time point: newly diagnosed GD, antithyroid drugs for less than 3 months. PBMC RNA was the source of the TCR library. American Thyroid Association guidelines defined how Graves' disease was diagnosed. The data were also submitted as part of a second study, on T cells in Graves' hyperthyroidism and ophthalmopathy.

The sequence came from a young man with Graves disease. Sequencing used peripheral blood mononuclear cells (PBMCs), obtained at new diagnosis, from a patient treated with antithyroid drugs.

For the CDR3, the DNA is TGCAGTGCTCCTGGGGACTCCTCCTACGAGCAGTACTTC. Protein product: CSAPGDSSYEQYF. The V gene is TRBV20-1, the J gene TRBJ2-7; D possibly corresponds to TRBD2 (6 bases). The CDR3 runs to 13 residues. With 5 bases removed from V and 0 bases from J, the gap between germline ends came to 11 bases. From germline, CDR1 is DFQATT and CDR2 SNEGSKA (reference sequence).